The 12 T cell receptor beta chains listed next were all sequenced from one sample in a study of blood T cell repertoires in COVID-19. Only in-frame clones appear in the TCRdb table, and some are missing; sequencing was by immunoSEQ multiplex PCR. The data show some 430,000 clones, with 80% to 95% seen just once and 0.55% to 0.75% held by the top ten. Specimen: PBMCs or T cells enriched from blood (not recorded which). The receptors were sampled from a man aged 18 to 29 who had recovered from COVID-19.

V and J are TRBV18 and TRBJ2-5; 8 bases are shared with TRBD1. The CDR3 sequence is 15 residues long. J gave up 5 bases and V 1 base, and 6 bases lay outside the gene matches. Germline assignment: CDR1 KGHSH and CDR2 LQKENI. The CDR3 region has the DNA TGTGCCAGCTCACCACGCAGGGGGCAAGAGGAGACCCAGTACTTC. Translated, it gives CASSPRRGQEETQYF.

The V and J genes are TRBV15 and TRBJ1-5, with D uncertain. Trimming shortened V by 3 bases and J by 5 bases, and 14 bases separated the two germline ends. The CDR3 has 15 amino acids. Germline V CDR1 and CDR2: LNHNV, YYDKDF (reference sequence). The CDR3 DNA is TGTGCCACCAGCAGGCGGGCTACGGTACATCAGCCCCAGCATTTT. Translating it yields CATSRRATVHQPQHF.

This rearrangement joins TRBV11-2 to TRBJ1-5; D is perhaps TRBD1 (6 bases). The CDR3 runs 15 residues. Looked up from germline, CDR1 is SGHAT and CDR2 is FQNNGV. With 1 base removed from V and 5 bases from J, the gap between germline ends came to 12 bases. The CDR3 reads CASSLVAGVDQPQHF. DNA for the CDR3: TGTGCCAGCAGCTTAGTCGCAGGGGTCGATCAGCCCCAGCATTTT.

The chain links TRBV19 to TRBJ2-1; D may be TRBD2 (7 bases). The V gene's germline CDR1 is LNHDA and CDR2 SQIVND (reference sequence). V dropped 4 bases and J dropped 8 bases, with 18 bases sitting between them. CDR3 length: 15 amino acids. Here the CDR3 reads CASSTGGVLLDEQFF. The CDR3 DNA follows: TGTGCCAGTAGTACGGGGGGCGTTCTGCTCGATGAGCAGTTCTTC.

The chain uses TRBV7-6 and TRBJ2-3; TRBD1 agrees at 9 bases. The CDR3 runs 15 residues. The junction had 8 bases not matched to a gene; V was cut back by 4 bases and J by 6 bases. From germline, CDR1 is SGHVS and CDR2 FNYEAQ. The DNA of the CDR3 is TGTGCCAGCAGCTCGGAGACAGGGGGGTGGGATACGCAGTATTTT. Protein sequence: CASSSETGGWDTQYF.

The J gene is TRBJ2-5, the V gene TRBV12-3 or TRBV12-4; unclear D gene. V was clipped by 2 bases and J by 1 base, with 5 bases between them. The CDR3 is made up of 13 amino acids. This chain's CDR3 is CASSLQIQETQYF. The CDR3 coding sequence is TGTGCCAGCAGTTTACAGATCCAAGAGACCCAGTACTTC.

The chain is built from TRBV9 and TRBJ2-7; D may be TRBD1 (6 bases). The CDR3 covers 16 residues. CDR1 and CDR2 from the germline V gene are SGDLS and YYNGEE. V lost 4 bases and J lost 4, with 21 bases in between. The CDR3 spells CASSPRSQGFSYEQYF. The DNA for the CDR3 is TGTGCCAGCAGCCCCCGATCTCAGGGGTTCTCTTACGAGCAGTACTTC.

The chain employs TRBV7-9 and TRBJ2-2; 7 nucleotides line up with TRBD2. The germline V gene encodes CDR1 SEHNR and CDR2 FQNEAQ (reference sequence). Trimming cost V 5 bases and J 1 base; bases outside gene matches: 10. The CDR3 runs 17 residues. As DNA, the CDR3 is TGTGCCAGCAGCCCCGGGAGCGGGACGGTGAACACCGGGGAGCTGTTTTTT. Translating it yields CASSPGSGTVNTGELFF.

CDR3 amino acids: CAARQGLGTGELFF. In nucleotides, the CDR3 is TGTGCCGCTCGTCAGGGGTTAGGCACCGGGGAGCTGTTTTTT. The chain joins TRBV28 to TRBJ2-2; TRBD1 might be the D (6 bases). Looked up from germline, CDR1 is MDHEN and CDR2 is SYDVKM. Trimming shortened V by 11 bases and J by 4 bases, and 17 bases separated the two germline ends. The CDR3 is 14 amino acids.

This chain joins TRBV28 and TRBJ1-5, with D unclear. Germline loops: CDR1 MDHEN, CDR2 SYDVKM. The CDR3 is 13 residues long. V gave up 6 bases and J gave up 4 bases, with 10 bases separating them. The CDR3 DNA follows: TGTGCCAGCAGAGTCAGCGGAAATCAGCCCCAGCATTTT. This codes for CASRVSGNQPQHF.

This rearrangement joins TRBV30 to TRBJ2-7, with 8 bases lining up with TRBD1. The junction had 10 bases not matched to a gene; V was cut back by 8 bases and J by 1 base. Germline loops: CDR1 GTSNPN, CDR2 SVGIG (reference sequence). This CDR3 spans 14 amino acids. For the CDR3, the DNA is TGTGCCCGTTCAGGACAGGGTGGATCCTACGAGCAGTACTTC. As protein: CARSGQGGSYEQYF.

The rearrangement uses TRBV7-9 and TRBJ1-2; D ambiguous. CDR1 is SEHNR, CDR2 FQNEAQ, per germline (reference sequence). This CDR3 is 15 amino acids long. V shed 5 bases and J shed 5 bases, with 18 bases lying between them. The CDR3 DNA follows: TGTGCCAGCAGCCACCCGACACGGAGGGCATATGGCTACACCTTC. It encodes CASSHPTRRAYGYTF.